These T cell receptor beta chains were read from a single sample in a study of neurological immune-mediated disorders. TCRdb itself ran the 5' RACE reads through MiXCR, one entry per CDR3 protein. The table shows about 82,000 distinct CDR3 sequences, with around 2.6% occurring only once. The source material was PBMCs. The receptors were gathered from a young woman with multiple sclerosis. The CDR3 runs from the conserved cysteine through the conserved F or W. A D gene is named only where the DNA matches it firmly. Clone size is given as how often the clone was seen (once, few, many) or a class if it is expanded.

few	TRBV7-6	TRBJ2-2	-	CASSASPQKQGANTGELFF	TGTGCCAGCAGCGCGTCCCCCCAGAAACAGGGCGCGAACACCGGGGAGCTGTTTTTT
many	TRBV29-1	TRBJ2-1	-	CSVEDQTEQFF	TGCAGCGTTGAAGATCAAACCGAGCAGTTCTTC
many	TRBV24-1	TRBJ1-5	TRBD1	CATSDLRDRGHQPQHF	TGTGCCACCAGTGATTTGCGGGACAGGGGGCATCAGCCCCAGCATTTT
many	TRBV29-1	TRBJ2-2	-	CSVSGTGELFF	TGCAGCGTTTCTGGCACCGGGGAGCTGTTTTTT
many	TRBV5-1	TRBJ2-5	-	CASSLDRSGETQYF	TGCGCCAGCAGCTTGGACCGATCCGGAGAGACCCAGTACTTC
many	TRBV27	TRBJ2-7	-	CASSLLATHEQYF	TGTGCCAGCAGTTTATTGGCGACCCACGAGCAGTACTTC
many	TRBV5-1	TRBJ1-2	-	CASSAGDYGYTF	TGCGCCAGCTCGGCGGGGGACTATGGCTACACCTTC
many	TRBV20-1	TRBJ2-2	-	CSAPWAATGELFF	TGCAGTGCGCCATGGGCAGCAACCGGGGAGCTGTTTTTT
many	TRBV5-1	TRBJ2-2	-	CASSLNRANTGELFF	TGCGCCAGCAGCTTGAATCGCGCGAACACCGGGGAGCTGTTTTTT
many	TRBV5-1	TRBJ2-1	TRBD2	CASSMTSGRANEQFF	TGCGCCAGCAGCATGACTAGCGGGAGGGCCAATGAGCAGTTCTTC
many	TRBV7-2	TRBJ2-1	TRBD2	CASSLGEPGLVINEQFF	TGTGCCAGCAGCTTAGGGGAACCGGGACTAGTCATAAATGAGCAGTTCTTC
many	TRBV24-1	TRBJ2-1	TRBD2	CATSGLLAGWNEQFF	TGTGCCACCAGTGGTCTACTAGCGGGATGGAATGAGCAGTTCTTC
many	TRBV7-9	TRBJ1-2	-	CASSLRGILGDYGYTF	TGTGCCAGCAGCTTGCGAGGGATCCTGGGCGACTATGGCTACACCTTC
many	TRBV29-1	TRBJ2-1	-	CSVVAPTEDTYNEQFF	TGCAGCGTTGTGGCCCCGACCGAGGACACCTACAATGAGCAGTTCTTC